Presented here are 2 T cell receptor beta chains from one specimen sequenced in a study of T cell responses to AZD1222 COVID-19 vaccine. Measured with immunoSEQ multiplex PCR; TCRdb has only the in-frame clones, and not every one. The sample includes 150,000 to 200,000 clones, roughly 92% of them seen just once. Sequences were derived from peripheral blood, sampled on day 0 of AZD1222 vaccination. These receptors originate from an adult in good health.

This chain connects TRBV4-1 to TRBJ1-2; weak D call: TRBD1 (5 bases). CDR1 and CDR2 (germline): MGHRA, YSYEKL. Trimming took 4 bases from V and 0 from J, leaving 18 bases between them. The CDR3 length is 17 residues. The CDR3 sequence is CASSPRGLPLANYGYTF. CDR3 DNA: TGCGCCAGCAGCCCGAGGGGTTTACCCTTGGCTAACTATGGCTACACCTTC.

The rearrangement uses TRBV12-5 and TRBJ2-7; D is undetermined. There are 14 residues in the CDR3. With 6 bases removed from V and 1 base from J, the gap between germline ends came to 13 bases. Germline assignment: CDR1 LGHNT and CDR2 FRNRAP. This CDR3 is CASGQTELSYEQYF. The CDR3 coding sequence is TGTGCTAGTGGGCAAACTGAACTTTCCTACGAGCAGTACTTC.